This is a list of T cell receptor beta chains from one sample in a study of cytomegalovirus exposure and HLA in healthy donors. Clones were sequenced by immunoSEQ multiplex PCR, and TCRdb holds only the in-frame ones, with some missing. The table lists tens of thousands of clones, roughly 74% of them singletons, with roughly 2% in the top ten. The source material was PBMCs. The receptors were sampled from a man aged 35 to 55 in good health and CMV-seronegative. Each CDR3 is given without its conserved first and last residue. The D gene is left open where the match is weak.

D: TRBD2
V: TRBV4-2
CDR3: ASSRDLPSGYEQF

D: -
V: TRBV18
CDR3: ASSPTSDSDTEAF

D: -
V: TRBV28
CDR3: ASSGGMETQY

D: TRBD1
V: TRBV6-1
CDR3: ASIPGQGNYQPQH

D: -
V: TRBV5-1
CDR3: ASSLTAGSTEAF

D: -
V: TRBV6-1
CDR3: ASTSRSSYEQY

D: -
V: TRBV30
CDR3: ARSGAGETQY

D: TRBD2
V: TRBV6-5
CDR3: ASSRLGGYEQF

D: -
V: TRBV29-1
CDR3: SVFYQGFDEQY

D: -
V: TRBV6-1
CDR3: ASSKGGTDYEQY

D: TRBD2
V: TRBV7-9
CDR3: ASSTPGTSGRIYEQY

D: -
V: TRBV6-5
CDR3: ASSYGEGGIYGYT

D: TRBD2
V: TRBV4-1
CDR3: ASSQVLAGVVTDTQY

D: -
V: TRBV6-6
CDR3: ASVVSSVNTQY

D: -
V: TRBV6-1
CDR3: ASSAPEDEKLF

D: TRBD1
V: TRBV6-6
CDR3: ASSPRTTGVETQY

D: -
V: TRBV1
CDR3: TSSHAGHRTSGGVRETQY

D: TRBD1
V: TRBV5-1
CDR3: ASSDRDRGNYGYT

D: TRBD1
V: TRBV5-4
CDR3: ASSLVGTGPEQY

D: TRBD1
V: TRBV29-1
CDR3: SVEEDIQGGTGYT

D: -
V: TRBV29-1
CDR3: SGAGAGETQY

D: -
V: TRBV5-1
CDR3: ASSMSLGGTEAF

D: -
V: TRBV19
CDR3: ASSITGRGEETQY

D: TRBD1
V: TRBV5-1
CDR3: ASSEGTGQTTEAF

D: TRBD1
V: TRBV5-1
CDR3: ASSLGQGRTEQY

D: TRBD1
V: TRBV5-4
CDR3: ASSPQGVNEQY

D: -
V: TRBV14
CDR3: ASSQRGGGRNTEAF

D: -
V: TRBV19
CDR3: ASSIRAGADTEAF

D: -
V: TRBV2
CDR3: ASSGGGVAEKLF

D: TRBD1
V: TRBV14
CDR3: ASSPWDSSGNTIY

D: TRBD1
V: TRBV2
CDR3: ASSESGTALFNYGYT

D: TRBD1
V: TRBV27
CDR3: ASRTGQISYEQY

D: -
V: TRBV30
CDR3: AWSVFGGGFSGNTIY

D: -
V: TRBV7-9
CDR3: ASSSQGIGGEQF

D: TRBD2
V: TRBV5-4
CDR3: ASAGGGLAGEVGELF

D: -
V: TRBV9
CDR3: ASSAPFIGGVYT

D: -
V: TRBV28
CDR3: ASSFPRGGPNTEAF

D: -
V: TRBV30
CDR3: AWTSIGTSWGLVDTEAF

D: -
V: TRBV30
CDR3: AWSVGSAVGELF

D: TRBD1
V: TRBV28
CDR3: ASRGQGASGYT

D: -
V: TRBV7-2
CDR3: ASSLDPPLISPLH

D: TRBD1
V: TRBV9
CDR3: ASSGQGNSPLH

D: -
V: TRBV27
CDR3: ASSLSFDSPLH

D: TRBD2
V: TRBV13
CDR3: ASSPGLAGEGEETQY

D: TRBD1
V: TRBV5-1
CDR3: ASSTDRPSNYEQY

D: -
V: TRBV5-1
CDR3: ASSLAHGGANEKLF

D: TRBD1
V: TRBV27
CDR3: ASSVTGTGAYEQY

D: TRBD1
V: TRBV7-9
CDR3: ASSLGQGGDSVAF